The source of this TCR beta chain is a study of blood T cells in healthy people across ages (dated by TCRdb to between 2014 and 2016). General notes on the study: In model experiments, template switching captured about one uniquely barcoded TCR beta cDNA molecule for every two T cells. Using deep sequencing normalized with unique cDNA molecular identifiers, the study measured how TCR beta repertoire diversity changes with age. To avoid experimental bias, donors of different ages were distributed randomly across sequencing lanes. Donors were grouped into four age groups: young (average approximately 15 years), middle-aged (less than 40), aged (around 62) and long-lived (roughly 80). Two additional independent replicas of 1 million unique cDNA reads from the same blood draw were analyzed for two donors (one aged 18 to 30 and one aged 80 or older).

The CDR3 covers 15 residues, taking in both the cysteine and the phenylalanine. Left in the record is the CDR3 DNA by itself, 45 bases read in frame from the first base. CDR1 and CDR2, per the germline V gene, are KGHDR and SFDVKD. V is shortened by 5 bases, J by 7 bases, and the region joining them spans 19 bases. The library came from 5' RACE. Reads for this sample came from an Illumina HiSeq 2500. A second roughly 6 to 12 cycle PCR used a sample-barcoded 5' primer and a J-beta primer mix. Each TCR beta cDNA molecule received a unique molecular identifier from a template-switch 5' adaptor carrying 12 random nucleotides. Each sample yielded at least 3 million CDR3-containing paired-end reads. The Mint cDNA synthesis kit, primed by a TRBC-specific oligonucleotide, was used to synthesize first-strand cDNA from all RNA. Following uracil-DNA glycosylase treatment, all cDNA underwent a first 18-cycle PCR with the universal primers M1SS and BC2_uni_R. Per the original workflow: For normalization, 1 million high-quality reads were randomly selected from each sample, with every read carrying a distinct molecular identifier. Instead of being binned into consensus sequences, reads with shared molecular identifiers were discarded. MiTCR, with a Q25 quality threshold and the strictest error-elimination algorithm, was used for CDR3 identification, clonotype clustering and error correction. A nonparametric unseen species model with Euler transformation was used to estimate lower-bound total TCR beta diversity. TCRdb reprocessed the public reads (quality trimming at Q25 with fastp, clone calling with MiXCR) and kept in-frame beta chains. For every CDR3 protein sequence, its rows merge into one entry that carries the most common genes and DNA. The V and J calls come from TCRdb's annotation, not from the publication. The sample contains about 780,000 distinct CDR3 sequences, about half of them found a single time. The ten largest clonotypes hold around a sixth of the sample.

Systemically healthy Caucasian individuals from Russia, 39 in total and aged about 6 to 95 years, were included as donors. Approximately 9 milliliters of peripheral blood were collected from each donor into EDTA-treated Vacutainer tubes. Ficoll-Paque density-gradient centrifugation was used to isolate PBMCs, with at least 6.5 million obtained per sample. Trizol reagent was used to extract total RNA from PBMCs, with at least 5 micrograms per sample. For every donor, flow cytometry on a PBMC aliquot measured the percentage of naive CD45RAhigh/CD27high T cells. What the work shows at the level of the full study, not this receptor alone: Observed TCR beta diversity correlated strongly with the percentage of naive T cells measured by flow cytometry. As age increased, observed TCR beta diversity per million T cells dropped in a roughly linear way, and a significant reduction was already evident by age roughly 36. Estimates of total diversity from one million sequenced T cells were regarded as lower bounds and underestimates. Compared with the aged group, more naive CD4+ T cells, fewer expanded clones and increased TCR diversity were shown by the long-lived group, suggesting age selection. The CMV infection status of donors was not known, potentially confounding age-related changes in expanded clonotypes. Because profiling used bulk unsorted PBMCs, naive and antigen-experienced compartments could not be compared conclusively.

A word on this clonotype: Its antigen specificity is not known. Base-call qualities are not available, and no considerably larger clone is one nucleotide away.

Input material: blood. The sequence links TRBV24-1 to TRBJ1-1; a tentative D call is TRBD1 (5 bases match). The TCR originated in a man older than 75 in good health. The CDR3 is CATSAPGRTEGEAFF. Read as DNA, the sequence is TGTGCCACCAGTGCTCCGGGACGGACTGAGGGTGAAGCTTTCTTT.